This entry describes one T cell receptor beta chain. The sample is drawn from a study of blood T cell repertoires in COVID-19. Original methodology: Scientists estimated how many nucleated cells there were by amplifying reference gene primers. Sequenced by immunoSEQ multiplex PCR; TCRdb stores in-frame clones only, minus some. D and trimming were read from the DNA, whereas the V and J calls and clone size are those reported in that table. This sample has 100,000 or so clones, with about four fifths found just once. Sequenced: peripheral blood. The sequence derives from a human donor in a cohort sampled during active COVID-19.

In DNA form, the CDR3 reads TGTGCCAGCAGCCAGGGAGTGGCGGGGGGAGAGACCCAGTACTTC. Residues: CASSQGVAGGETQYF. The chain couples TRBV3-1 (or the pseudogene TRBV3-2) to TRBJ2-5; TRBD2 agrees at 8 bases. The J segment lost 4 bases and the V segment lost 3 bases, leaving 7 bases of the junction unmatched. The germline V gene has CDR1 LGHDT and CDR2 YNNKEL (reference sequence). This CDR3 is 15 amino acids long.